This T cell receptor beta chain was sequenced during a study of shared clonotypes between healthy human individuals. Overall study results and limits: Rarefaction showed sorted-subset sequencing was incomplete despite large depth. Clonotypes that were shared across several donors made up around 4.6% of naive CD4 clonotypes.

The authors split each subset's genomic DNA evenly across several immunoSEQ plates. Authors' data handling: ImmunoSEQ supplied junction-only sequences lacking quality scores, so filtering was different. Sequenced by immunoSEQ multiplex PCR; TCRdb stores in-frame clones only, minus some. That table gives V, J and clone size, and the DNA gave D and trimming. The sample gives about 2.1 million clones, 80% to 95% of which show up once; more than 1.5% is in the top ten. Germline lookup yields CDR1 MGHRA and CDR2 YSYEKL. V was trimmed by 3 bases and J by 4 bases, leaving 9 bases between them. The CDR3 is 13 amino acids. Note on this clone: Its antigen is unknown.

The naive CD8 fraction comprised CD45RO-negative cells positively selected for CCR7 and excluded terminally differentiated effector memory CD45RA+ cells. The chain links TRBV4-1 to TRBJ1-1, with a possible D match to TRBD1 (5 bases). Sequencing was done on a sample of naive CD8+ T cells from PBMCs. The sequence came from a man between 18 and 35 years old in good health. Some clones in this sample may be carry-over from other donors' samples. The CDR3 spells CASSQGRATEAFF. The DNA for the CDR3 is TGCGCCAGCAGCCAGGGCAGGGCCACTGAAGCTTTCTTT.